This T cell receptor (beta chain) was profiled in a study of blood T cell repertoires in COVID-19. Study information: Whether acute or convalescent, the COVID-19 samples came from the United States, Italy and Spain. The analysed material was cDNA or gDNA that came from T cells, B-cell-depleted T cells, or PBMCs.

The CDR3 contains 16 residues. CDR1 and CDR2 from the germline V gene are MNHEY and SVGAGI. V lost 3 bases, J lost 4 bases, and 18 bases lay in between. Authors' data handling: The authors estimated nucleated cell counts from reference gene primer amplification. The assay was immunoSEQ multiplex PCR, and TCRdb's table has in-frame clones only and misses some. From that table come the V and J calls and clone size; the DNA was used to work out D and trimming. The sample records fewer than 150,000 clones, about 83% being singletons. The origin of this receptor is a middle-aged woman with acute or convalescent COVID-19. The chain joins TRBV6-5 to TRBJ1-1; possibly TRBD1 for D (6 bases). Sequencing was carried out using peripheral blood. The CDR3 protein is CASSYTSGEWGTEAFF. CDR3 nucleotide sequence: TGTGCCAGCAGTTATACGTCAGGGGAATGGGGCACTGAAGCTTTCTTT.